This record concerns one TCR beta chain sequence. What it binds is unknown. A universal primer site was incorporated via template switching, and the cDNA contained unique molecular identifiers. TCRdb redid the calling of the 5' RACE reads with MiXCR, one entry per CDR3 protein. The table shows 1.5 million to 2 million distinct CDR3 sequences, with 25% to 35% occurring only once. The entry originates in a study of identical twins. Findings of the study overall: Invariant cells of the MAIT and iNKT types might have partly distorted the zero-insertion analyses. For out-of-frame beta sequences, excess twin sharing was weaker.

The CDR3 consists of 14 residues. Germline CDR1 is DFQATT and CDR2 is SNEGSKA (reference sequence). Sample: cord blood. This clonotype was obtained from a newborn girl in good health. The chain joins TRBV20-1 to TRBJ2-4; 9 bases are a match to TRBD1. The J call may not be correct, given that the DNA end is closer to TRBJ2-7. The CDR3 coding sequence is TGCAGTGCTGGACAGGACAGGGGAACGTACGAGCAGTACTTC. It encodes CSAGQDRGTYEQYF.